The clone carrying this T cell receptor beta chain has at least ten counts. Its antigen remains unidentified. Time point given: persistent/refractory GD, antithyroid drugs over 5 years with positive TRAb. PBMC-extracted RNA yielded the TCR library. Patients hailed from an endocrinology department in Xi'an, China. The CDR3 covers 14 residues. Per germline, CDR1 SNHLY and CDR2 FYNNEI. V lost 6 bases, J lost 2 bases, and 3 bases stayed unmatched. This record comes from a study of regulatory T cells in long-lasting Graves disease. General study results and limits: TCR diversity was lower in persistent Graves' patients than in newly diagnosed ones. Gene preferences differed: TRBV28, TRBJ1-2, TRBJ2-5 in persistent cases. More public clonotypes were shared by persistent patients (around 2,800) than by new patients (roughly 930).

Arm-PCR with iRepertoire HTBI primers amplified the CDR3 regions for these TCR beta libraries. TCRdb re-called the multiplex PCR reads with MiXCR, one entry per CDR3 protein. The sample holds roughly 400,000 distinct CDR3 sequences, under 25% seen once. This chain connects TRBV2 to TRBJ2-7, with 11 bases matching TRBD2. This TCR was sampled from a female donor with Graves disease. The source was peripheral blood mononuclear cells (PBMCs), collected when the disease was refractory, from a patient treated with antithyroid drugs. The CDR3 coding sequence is TGTGCCAGCAGGAAACTAGCGGGGGCCTACGAGCAGTACTTC. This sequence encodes CASRKLAGAYEQYF.